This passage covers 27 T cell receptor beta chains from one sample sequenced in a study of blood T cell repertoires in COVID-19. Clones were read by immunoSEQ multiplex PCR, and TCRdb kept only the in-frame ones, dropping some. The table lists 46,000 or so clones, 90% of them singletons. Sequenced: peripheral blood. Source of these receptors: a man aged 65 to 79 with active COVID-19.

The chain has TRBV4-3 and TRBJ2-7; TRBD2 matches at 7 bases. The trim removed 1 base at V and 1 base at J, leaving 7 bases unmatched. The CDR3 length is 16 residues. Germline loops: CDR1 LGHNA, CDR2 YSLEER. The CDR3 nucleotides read TGCGCCAGCAGCCAAGCTGTGGGGGGAGGGTCCTACGAGCAGTACTTC. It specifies CASSQAVGGGSYEQYF.

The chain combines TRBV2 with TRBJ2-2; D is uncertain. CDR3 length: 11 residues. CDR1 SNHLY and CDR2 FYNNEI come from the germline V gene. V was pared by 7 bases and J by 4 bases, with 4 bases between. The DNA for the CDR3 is TGTGCCAGCACCGGCACCGGGGAGCTGTTTTTT. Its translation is CASTGTGELFF.

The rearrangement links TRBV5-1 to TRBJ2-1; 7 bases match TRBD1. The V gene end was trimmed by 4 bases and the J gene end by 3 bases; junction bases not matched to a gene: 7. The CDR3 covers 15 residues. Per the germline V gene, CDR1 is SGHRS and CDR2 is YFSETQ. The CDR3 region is CASSPQGVDYNEQFF. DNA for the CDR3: TGCGCCAGCAGCCCTCAGGGGGTGGACTACAATGAGCAGTTCTTC.

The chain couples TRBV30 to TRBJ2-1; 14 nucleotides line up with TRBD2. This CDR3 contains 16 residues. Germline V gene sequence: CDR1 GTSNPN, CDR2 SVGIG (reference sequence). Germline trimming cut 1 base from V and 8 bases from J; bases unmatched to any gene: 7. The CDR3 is CAWSAGTSGSRDEQFF. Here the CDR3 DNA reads TGTGCCTGGAGTGCTGGGACTAGCGGGAGTAGGGATGAGCAGTTCTTC.

CDR3 DNA: TGTGCCAGCAGCCCCGGGATTCCCCCTTCCTACGAGCAGTACTTC. Its translation: CASSPGIPPSYEQYF. The chain combines TRBV3-1 (or the pseudogene TRBV3-2) with TRBJ2-7; tentative D call: TRBD2 (5 bases). The CDR3 consists of 15 residues. Germline CDR1 reads LGHDT; CDR2 reads YNNKEL (reference sequence). Trimming pared 4 bases from V and 1 base from J, leaving 14 bases between.

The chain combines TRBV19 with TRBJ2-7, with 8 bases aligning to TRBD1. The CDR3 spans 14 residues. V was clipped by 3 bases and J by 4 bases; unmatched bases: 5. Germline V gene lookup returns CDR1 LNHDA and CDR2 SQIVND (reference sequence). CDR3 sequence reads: CASSIGDRGYEQYF. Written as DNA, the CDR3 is TGTGCCAGTAGTATTGGAGACAGGGGATACGAGCAGTACTTC.

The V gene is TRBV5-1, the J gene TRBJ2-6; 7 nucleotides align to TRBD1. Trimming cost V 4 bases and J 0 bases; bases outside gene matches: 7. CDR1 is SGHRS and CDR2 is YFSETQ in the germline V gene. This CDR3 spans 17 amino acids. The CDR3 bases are TGCGCCAGCAGCCACAGGGGTTTTAGCTCTGGGGCCAACGTCCTGACTTTC. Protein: CASSHRGFSSGANVLTF.

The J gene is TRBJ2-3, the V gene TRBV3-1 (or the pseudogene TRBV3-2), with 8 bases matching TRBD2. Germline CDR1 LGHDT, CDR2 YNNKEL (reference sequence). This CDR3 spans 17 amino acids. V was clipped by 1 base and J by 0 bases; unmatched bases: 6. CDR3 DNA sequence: TGTGCCAGCAGCCAAGCGTTAGTAGCGGGGAGCACAGATACGCAGTATTTT. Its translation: CASSQALVAGSTDTQYF.

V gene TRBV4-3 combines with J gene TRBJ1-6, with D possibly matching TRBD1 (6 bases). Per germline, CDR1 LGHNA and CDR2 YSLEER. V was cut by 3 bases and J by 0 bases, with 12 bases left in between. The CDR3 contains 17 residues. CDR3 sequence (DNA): TGCGCCAGCAGCCAGGCACAGGGTTACTCCTATAATTCACCCCTCCACTTT. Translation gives CASSQAQGYSYNSPLHF.

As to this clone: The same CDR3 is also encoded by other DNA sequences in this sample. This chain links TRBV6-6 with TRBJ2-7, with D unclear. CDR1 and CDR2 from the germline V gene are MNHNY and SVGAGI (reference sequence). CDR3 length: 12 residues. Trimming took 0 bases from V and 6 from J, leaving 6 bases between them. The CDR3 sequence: CASSYSRGEQYF. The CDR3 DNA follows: TGTGCCAGCAGTTACTCCCGCGGCGAGCAGTACTTC.

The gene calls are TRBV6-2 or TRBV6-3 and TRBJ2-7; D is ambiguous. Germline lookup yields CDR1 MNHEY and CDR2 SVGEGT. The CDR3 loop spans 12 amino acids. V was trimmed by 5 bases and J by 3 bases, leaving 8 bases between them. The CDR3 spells CASSRQVYEQYF. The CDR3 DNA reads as TGTGCCAGCAGTCGACAAGTCTACGAGCAGTACTTC.

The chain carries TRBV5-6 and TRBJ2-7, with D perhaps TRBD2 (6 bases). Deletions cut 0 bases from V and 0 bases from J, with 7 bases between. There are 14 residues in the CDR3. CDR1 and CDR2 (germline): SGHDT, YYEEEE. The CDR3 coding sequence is TGTGCCAGCAGCTTGGGCGGGGTCTCCTACGAGCAGTACTTC. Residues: CASSLGGVSYEQYF.

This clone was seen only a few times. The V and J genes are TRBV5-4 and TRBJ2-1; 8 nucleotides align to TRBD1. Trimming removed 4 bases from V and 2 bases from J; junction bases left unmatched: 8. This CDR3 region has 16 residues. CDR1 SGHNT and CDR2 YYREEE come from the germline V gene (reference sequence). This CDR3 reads CASSGRRQGPYNEQFF. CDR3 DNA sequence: TGTGCCAGCAGCGGAAGACGACAGGGGCCCTACAATGAGCAGTTCTTC.

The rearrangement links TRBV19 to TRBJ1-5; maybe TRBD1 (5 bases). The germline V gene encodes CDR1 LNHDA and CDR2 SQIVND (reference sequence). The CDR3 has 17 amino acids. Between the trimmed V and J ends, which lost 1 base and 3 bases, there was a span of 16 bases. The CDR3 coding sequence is TGTGCCAGTAGTATAGGGGCAGGGTTGATCTTCAATCAGCCCCAGCATTTT. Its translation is CASSIGAGLIFNQPQHF. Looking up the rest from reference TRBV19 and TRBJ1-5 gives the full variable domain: DGGITQSPKYLFRKEGQNVTLSCEQNLNHDAMYWYRQDPGQGLRLIYYSQIVNDFQKGDIAEGYSVSREKKESFPLTVTSAQKNPTAFYLCASSIGAGLIFNQPQHFGDGTRLSIL.

The CDR3: CASSPNGINQPQHF. In DNA, the CDR3 is TGTGCCAGCAGCCCCAACGGTATCAATCAGCCCCAGCATTTT. This chain joins TRBV7-2 and TRBJ1-5; D is uncertain. Trimming took off 5 bases at V and 3 bases at J, with 11 bases between the two ends. CDR3 length: 14 residues. In germline, CDR1 is SGHTA, CDR2 FQGNSA.

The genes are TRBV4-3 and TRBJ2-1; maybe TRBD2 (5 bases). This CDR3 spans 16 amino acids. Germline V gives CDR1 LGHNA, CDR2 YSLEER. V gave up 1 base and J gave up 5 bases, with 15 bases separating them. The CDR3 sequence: CASSQVSTRANNEQFF. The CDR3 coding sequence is TGCGCCAGCAGCCAAGTTAGTACGAGGGCGAACAATGAGCAGTTCTTC.

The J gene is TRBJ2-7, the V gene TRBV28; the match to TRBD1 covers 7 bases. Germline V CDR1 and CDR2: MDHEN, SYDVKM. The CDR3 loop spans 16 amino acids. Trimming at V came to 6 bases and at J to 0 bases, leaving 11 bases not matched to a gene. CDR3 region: CASSPTGTAFSYEQYF. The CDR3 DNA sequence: TGTGCCAGCAGCCCGACCGGGACAGCCTTCTCCTACGAGCAGTACTTC.

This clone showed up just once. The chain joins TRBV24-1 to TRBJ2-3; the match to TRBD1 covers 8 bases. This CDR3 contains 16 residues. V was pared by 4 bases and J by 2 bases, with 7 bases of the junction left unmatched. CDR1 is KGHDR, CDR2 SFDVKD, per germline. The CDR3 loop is CATSDPGQGPTDTQYF. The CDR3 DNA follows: TGTGCCACCAGTGACCCCGGACAGGGACCCACAGATACGCAGTATTTT.

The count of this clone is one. The CDR3 nucleotides read TGTGCCAGCAGCCCCACCGGGACTAGCGGCTCCTACGAGCAGTACTTC. This translates into CASSPTGTSGSYEQYF. The chain is built from TRBV7-2 and TRBJ2-7; 11 nucleotides agree with TRBD2. The CDR3 has 16 residues. J was trimmed by 0 bases and V by 5 bases; bases with no gene match: 6. Germline assignment: CDR1 SGHTA and CDR2 FQGNSA. The full variable domain, completed using reference TRBV7-2 and TRBJ2-7, is GAGVSQSPSNKVTEKGKDVELRCDPISGHTALYWYRQSLGQGLEFLIYFQGNSAPDKSGLPSDRFSAERTGGSVSTLTIQRTQQEDSAVYLCASSPTGTSGSYEQYFGPGTRLTVT.

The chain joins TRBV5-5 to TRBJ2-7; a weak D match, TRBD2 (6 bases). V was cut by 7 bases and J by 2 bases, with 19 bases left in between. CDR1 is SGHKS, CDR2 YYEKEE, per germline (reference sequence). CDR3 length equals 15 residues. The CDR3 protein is CASGPSGLNPYEQYF. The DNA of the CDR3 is TGTGCCAGCGGTCCCTCGGGACTCAATCCCTACGAGCAGTACTTC. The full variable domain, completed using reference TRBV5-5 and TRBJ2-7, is DAGVTQSPTHLIKTRGQQVTLRCSPISGHKSVSWYQQVLGQGPQFIFQYYEKEERGRGNFPDRFSARQFPNYSSELNVNALLLGDSALYLCASGPSGLNPYEQYFGPGTRLTVT.

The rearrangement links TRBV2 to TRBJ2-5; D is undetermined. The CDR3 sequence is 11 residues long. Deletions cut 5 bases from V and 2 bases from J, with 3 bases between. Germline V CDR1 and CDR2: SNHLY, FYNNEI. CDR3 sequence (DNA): TGTGCCAGCAGTCAACAAGAGACCCAGTACTTC. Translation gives CASSQQETQYF.

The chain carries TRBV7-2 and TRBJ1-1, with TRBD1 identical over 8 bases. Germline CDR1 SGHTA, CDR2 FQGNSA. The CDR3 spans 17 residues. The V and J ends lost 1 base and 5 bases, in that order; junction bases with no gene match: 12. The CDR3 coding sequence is TGTGCCAGCAGCTTAGTGAGGACAGGGCGGGGATGGACTGAAGCTTTCTTT. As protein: CASSLVRTGRGWTEAFF.

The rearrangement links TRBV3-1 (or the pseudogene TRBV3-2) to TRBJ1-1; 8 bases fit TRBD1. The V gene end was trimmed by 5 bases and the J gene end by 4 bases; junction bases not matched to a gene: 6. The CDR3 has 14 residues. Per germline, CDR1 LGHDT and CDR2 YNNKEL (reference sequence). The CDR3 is CASSIGTGGTEAFF. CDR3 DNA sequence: TGTGCCAGCAGCATAGGAACAGGGGGCACTGAAGCTTTCTTT.

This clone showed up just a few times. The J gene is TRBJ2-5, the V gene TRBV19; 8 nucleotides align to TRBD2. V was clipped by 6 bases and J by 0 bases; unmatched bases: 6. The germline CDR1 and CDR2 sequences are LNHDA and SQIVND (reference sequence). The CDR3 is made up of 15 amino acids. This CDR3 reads CASSPTSANQETQYF. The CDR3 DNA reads TGTGCCAGTAGCCCGACTAGCGCAAACCAAGAGACCCAGTACTTC.

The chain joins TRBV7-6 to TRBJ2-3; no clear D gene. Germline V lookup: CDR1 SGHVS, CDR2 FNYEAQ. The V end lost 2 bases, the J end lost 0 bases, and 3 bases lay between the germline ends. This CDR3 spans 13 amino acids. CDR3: CASSLSSTDTQYF. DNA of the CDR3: TGTGCCAGCAGCTTATCGAGCACAGATACGCAGTATTTT.

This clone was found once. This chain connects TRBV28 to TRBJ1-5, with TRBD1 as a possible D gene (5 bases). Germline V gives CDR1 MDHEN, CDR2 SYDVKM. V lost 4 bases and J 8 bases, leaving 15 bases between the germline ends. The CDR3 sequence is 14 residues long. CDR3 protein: CASSSEDSFEPQHF. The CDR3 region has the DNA TGTGCCAGCAGTTCAGAAGACAGCTTTGAGCCCCAGCATTTT.

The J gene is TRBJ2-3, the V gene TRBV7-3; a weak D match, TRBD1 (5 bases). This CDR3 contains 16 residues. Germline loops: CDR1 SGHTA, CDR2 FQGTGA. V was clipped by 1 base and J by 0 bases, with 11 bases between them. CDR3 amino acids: CASSLNGAASTDTQYF. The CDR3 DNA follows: TGTGCCAGCAGCTTAAATGGGGCAGCAAGCACAGATACGCAGTATTTT.